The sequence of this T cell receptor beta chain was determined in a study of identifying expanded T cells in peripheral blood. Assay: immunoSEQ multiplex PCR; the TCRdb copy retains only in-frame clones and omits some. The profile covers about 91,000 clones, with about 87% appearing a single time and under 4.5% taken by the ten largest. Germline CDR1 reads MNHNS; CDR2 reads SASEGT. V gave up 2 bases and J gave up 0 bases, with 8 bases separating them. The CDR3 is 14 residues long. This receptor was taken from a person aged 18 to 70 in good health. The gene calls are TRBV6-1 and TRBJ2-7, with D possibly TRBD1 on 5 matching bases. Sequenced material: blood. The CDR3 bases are TGTGCCAGCAGTGAAACAGGACGCTCCTACGAGCAGTACTTC. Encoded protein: CASSETGRSYEQYF.